The source of this T cell receptor beta chain is a study of response to subunit inactivated influenza vaccine (dated by TCRdb to the late 2010s). For the wider study: The study used deep quantitative T cell receptor repertoire profiling to track responses to a trivalent subunit inactivated influenza vaccine. Overall results and qualifications from the work: The authors suggested that each seasonal influenza vaccination may recruit only a limited number of new T cells.

Concerning this clonotype: This receptor's antigen is unknown. Qualities for individual bases were not recorded, and no much larger clone is one base off.

CDR1 and CDR2 were assigned from the germline V gene as LGHNT and FRNRAP. CDR3 length: 14 amino acids, cysteine to phenylalanine. Only the CDR3 DNA is retained, 42 bases long and in frame from the first base. The junction carries 13 bases between V and J, which are trimmed by 1 base and 9 bases respectively. The library was produced with RT-PCR. The sample was run on an Illumina HiSeq 2500. TCRdb reanalyzed the raw reads on its own, using fastp at Q25 for trimming and MiXCR for clone calling, and kept in-frame beta chains. For every CDR3 protein sequence, its rows merge into one entry that carries the most common genes and DNA. The table for this sample lists 450,000 to 550,000 distinct CDR3 sequences; 25% of them were counted only once. About 1.9% of the sample is taken by the ten largest.

This specimen was CD4+ T cells sorted from PBMCs, taken roughly 5 days after vaccination. This clonotype was obtained from a man between 50 and 59 years old who received an inactivated influenza vaccine. Donor details come from another sample of the same person, matched by shared clones. The rearranged chain carries TRBV12-5 and TRBJ2-1, and TRBD1 may be the D gene, going by 5 matching bases. At the DNA level, the sequence is TGTGCTAGTGGTTTGGGGTTTCAGGGTGGTGAGCAGTTCTTC. Its coded protein is CASGLGFQGGEQFF.